These T cell receptor beta chains were read from a single sample in a study of cytomegalovirus exposure and HLA in healthy donors. Sequencing was performed with immunoSEQ multiplex PCR; in TCRdb, only in-frame clones are kept and a portion is missing. The sample lists roughly 190,000 clones, more than 60% occurring once. Sample: PBMCs. These receptor sequences come from a female donor in good health and CMV-seronegative. CDR3s include the opening cysteine and the closing phenylalanine or tryptophan. The D gene is left open where the match is weak. Rows give clone size only sometimes, using once, few, many, or a class for an expanded clone.

D gene	clone size	J gene	V gene	CDR3 protein	CDR3 DNA
.	.	TRBJ2-7	TRBV9	CASSVGVSFNEQYF	TGTGCCAGCAGCGTCGGGGTGAGTTTCAACGAGCAGTACTTC
.	few	TRBJ2-3	TRBV6-4	CASSRDTSTDTQYF	TGTGCCAGCAGTAGGGACACTAGCACAGATACGCAGTATTTT
TRBD1	few	TRBJ1-6	TRBV30	CAWSARTGDSPLHF	TGTGCCTGGAGTGCCCGGACAGGGGATTCACCCCTCCACTTT
.	.	TRBJ1-5	TRBV28	CASSLGRVSRAGNQPQHF	TGTGCCAGCAGTTTAGGCCGTGTCTCCCGCGCGGGAAATCAGCCCCAGCATTTT
.	.	TRBJ2-2	TRBV2	CASKRDAHRELFF	TGTGCCAGCAAGAGGGATGCCCACCGGGAGCTGTTTTTT
TRBD1	.	TRBJ1-5	TRBV4-3	CASSQDRTGSSNQPQHF	TGCGCCAGCAGCCAAGACAGGACAGGGTCTAGCAATCAGCCCCAGCATTTT
.	.	TRBJ1-5	TRBV7-6	CASSLGQHSNQPQHF	TGTGCCAGCAGCCTAGGACAGCATAGCAATCAGCCCCAGCATTTT
TRBD2	.	TRBJ2-1	TRBV5-1	CASSPGLADFSYNEQFF	TGCGCCAGCAGCCCCGGACTAGCGGATTTCTCCTACAATGAGCAGTTCTTC
.	.	TRBJ2-7	TRBV7-9	CASSTPRGGTYEQYF	TGTGCCAGCAGCACCCCACGGGGAGGAACCTACGAGCAGTACTTC
.	once	TRBJ2-5	TRBV6-1	CASSEVRGETQYF	TGTGCCAGCAGTGAAGTGCGGGGTGAGACCCAGTACTTC
TRBD2	.	TRBJ2-1	TRBV9	CASSGLTSGGYNEQFF	TGTGCCAGCAGCGGTCTTACTAGCGGGGGGTACAATGAGCAGTTCTTC
.	.	TRBJ1-5	TRBV5-4	CASSLPGANQPQHF	TGTGCCAGCAGCCTACCGGGAGCCAATCAGCCCCAGCATTTT
TRBD1	.	TRBJ1-2	TRBV30	CAWTAQGAPDYGYTF	TGTGCCTGGACCGCACAGGGGGCGCCGGACTATGGCTACACCTTC
TRBD1	few	TRBJ2-3	TRBV6-6	CASSPLTGFTDTQYF	TGTGCCAGCAGTCCCCTGACAGGGTTCACAGATACGCAGTATTTT
.	.	TRBJ2-7	TRBV4-3	CASSQDGGGGAGEQYF	TGCGCCAGCAGCCAAGATGGCGGAGGGGGCGCGGGCGAGCAGTACTTC
.	.	TRBJ1-2	TRBV19	CASSIEGNRNYGYTF	TGTGCCAGTAGTATCGAGGGAAATCGGAACTATGGCTACACCTTC
TRBD1	.	TRBJ2-5	TRBV29-1	CSVHRGQETQYF	TGCAGCGTGCACAGGGGCCAAGAGACCCAGTACTTC
TRBD2	.	TRBJ2-7	TRBV27	CASSLAGGAIDEQYF	TGTGCCAGCAGTTTAGCCGGGGGGGCCATTGACGAGCAGTACTTC
.	.	TRBJ2-6	TRBV5-1	CASYKFPGLSHSGANVLTF	TGCGCCAGCTATAAATTTCCGGGACTGAGCCATTCTGGGGCCAACGTCCTGACTTTC
.	.	TRBJ1-6	TRBV7-9	CASSLGGGSPLHF	TGTGCCAGCAGCTTGGGGGGTGGTTCACCCCTCCACTTT
TRBD2	.	TRBJ2-6	TRBV27	CASSLGGLGANVLTF	TGTGCCAGCAGTTTGGGAGGGCTCGGGGCCAACGTCCTGACTTTC
.	.	TRBJ1-1	TRBV7-8	CASSLEARANTEAFF	TGTGCCAGCAGCTTAGAGGCCAGGGCGAACACTGAAGCTTTCTTT
TRBD1	.	TRBJ1-2	TRBV7-9	CASSSSTGSYTF	TGTGCCAGCAGCAGCTCGACAGGGAGCTACACCTTC
TRBD1	once	TRBJ2-3	TRBV28	CASSSPGGVDTQYF	TGTGCCAGCAGTTCGCCAGGGGGCGTTGATACGCAGTATTTT
.	.	TRBJ2-3	TRBV10-1	CASSRDTDTQYF	TGCGCCAGCAGCCGGGACACAGATACGCAGTATTTT
TRBD2	.	TRBJ2-3	TRBV7-3	CASSPLAGGDPDTQYF	TGTGCCAGCAGCCCTCTAGCGGGGGGCGATCCGGATACGCAGTATTTT
TRBD1	once	TRBJ1-5	TRBV19	CASSPGQGAPAQHF	TGTGCCAGTAGCCCGGGACAGGGGGCTCCCGCTCAGCATTTT
.	.	TRBJ2-3	TRBV28	CASKQSSTDTQYF	TGTGCCAGCAAGCAATCAAGCACAGATACGCAGTATTTT
TRBD2	.	TRBJ2-7	TRBV2	CASSELAGDFGYEQYF	TGTGCCAGCAGTGAACTAGCGGGAGATTTTGGCTACGAGCAGTACTTC
.	once	TRBJ1-5	TRBV7-8	CASSWEGLNSNQPQHF	TGTGCCAGCAGCTGGGAGGGACTGAATAGCAATCAGCCCCAGCATTTT
.	.	TRBJ1-1	TRBV19	CASSWGDTEAFF	TGTGCCAGTAGTTGGGGGGACACTGAAGCTTTCTTT
TRBD2	.	TRBJ2-3	TRBV29-1	CSVEVGREGPDTQYF	TGCAGCGTTGAAGTAGGCCGGGAGGGCCCGGATACGCAGTATTTT
TRBD1	.	TRBJ1-2	TRBV7-8	CASSLVPGQTGAGGYTF	TGTGCCAGCAGCTTAGTCCCCGGCCAGACAGGGGCGGGCGGCTACACCTTC